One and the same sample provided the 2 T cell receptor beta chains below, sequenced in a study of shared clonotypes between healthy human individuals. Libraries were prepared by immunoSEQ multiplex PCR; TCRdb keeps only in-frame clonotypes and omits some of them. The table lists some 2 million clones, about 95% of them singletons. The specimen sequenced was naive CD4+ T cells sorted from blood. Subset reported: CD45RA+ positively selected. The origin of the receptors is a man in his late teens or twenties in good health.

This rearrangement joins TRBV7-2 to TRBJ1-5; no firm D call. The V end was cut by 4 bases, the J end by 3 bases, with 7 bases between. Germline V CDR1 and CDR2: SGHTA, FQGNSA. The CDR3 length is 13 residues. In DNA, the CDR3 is TGTGCCAGCAGCTCACGCCCCAATCAGCCCCAGCATTTT. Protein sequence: CASSSRPNQPQHF.

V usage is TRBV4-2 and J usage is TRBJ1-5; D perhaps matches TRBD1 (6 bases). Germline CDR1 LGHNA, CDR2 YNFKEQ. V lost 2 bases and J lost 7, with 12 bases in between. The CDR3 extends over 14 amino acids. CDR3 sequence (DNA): TGTGCCAGCAGCCAACCAGGGGCGGAACAGCCCCAGCATTTT. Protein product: CASSQPGAEQPQHF.